The TCR beta chain described here comes from a study of identical twins. Study-wide findings and caveats: The study based its conclusions on cross-sectional statistical analysis and did not follow the same donors. Excess twin sharing in beta out-of-frame sequences was weaker. A lower insertion count was a feature of abundant cord blood beta clonotypes, with no such feature in memory repertoires.

This clonotype was seen only a few times. Its antigen is unknown. CDR3 length: 14 residues. With 6 bases removed from V and 4 bases from J, the gap between germline ends came to 15 bases. Template switching added a universal primer site; cDNA carried unique molecular identifiers. TCRdb ran MiXCR on the 5' RACE reads and lists one entry per CDR3 protein. Of hundreds of thousands of distinct CDR3 sequences listed, 9.4% are singletons. This sequence originates from a woman in her late teens or twenties in good health. The chain is built from TRBV12-3 or TRBV12-4 and TRBJ2-5; D gene ambiguous. Material: memory (CD45RO+) T cells sorted from blood. CDR3 sequence (DNA): TGTGCCAGCAGCCCCCCTCCGTTGGGAGAGACCCAGTACTTC. Amino acid sequence: CASSPPPLGETQYF.